This TCR beta chain was captured in a study of blood T cell repertoires in COVID-19. Study-wide context: The United States, Italy and Spain supplied acute and convalescent COVID-19 samples.

Participant ages covered about 18 to 90 years across 24 US areas. Sequenced by immunoSEQ multiplex PCR; TCRdb stores in-frame clones only, minus some. The table includes around 310,000 clones, around 91% detected once. The length of the CDR3 is 12 residues. Per germline, CDR1 DFQATT and CDR2 SNEGSKA (reference sequence). Trimming removed 3 bases from V and 8 bases from J, with 10 bases in between. This TCR was sampled from a woman between 35 and 50 years old who had recovered from COVID-19. The genes are TRBV20-1 and TRBJ1-4; the D gene is possibly TRBD1 (5 bases). Sequencing used PBMCs or T cells enriched from blood (not recorded which). The CDR3 coding sequence is TGCAGTGCTAGTAAGACAGACGAAAAACTGTTTTTT. It is translated as CSASKTDEKLFF.